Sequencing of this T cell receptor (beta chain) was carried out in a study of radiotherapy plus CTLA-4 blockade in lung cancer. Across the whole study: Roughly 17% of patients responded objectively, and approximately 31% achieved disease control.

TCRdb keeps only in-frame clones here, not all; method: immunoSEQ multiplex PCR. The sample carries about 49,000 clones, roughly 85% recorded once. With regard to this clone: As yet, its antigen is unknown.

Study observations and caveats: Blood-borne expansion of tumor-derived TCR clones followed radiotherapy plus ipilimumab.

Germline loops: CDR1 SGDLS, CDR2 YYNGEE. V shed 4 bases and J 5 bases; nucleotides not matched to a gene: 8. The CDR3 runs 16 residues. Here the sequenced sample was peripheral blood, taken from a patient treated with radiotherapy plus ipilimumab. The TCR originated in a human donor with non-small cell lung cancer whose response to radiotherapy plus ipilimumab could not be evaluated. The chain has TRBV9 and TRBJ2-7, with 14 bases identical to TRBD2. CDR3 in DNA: TGTGCCAGCAGCCTCGGGACTAGCGGGAGTGCAGACGAGCAGTACTTC. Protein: CASSLGTSGSADEQYF.